This T cell receptor (beta chain) was recovered during a study of T cell changes during pregnancy in multiple sclerosis. Germline lookup yields CDR1 KGHSH and CDR2 LQKENI. Deletions cut 3 bases from V and 4 bases from J, with 12 bases between. The CDR3 spans 14 residues. Assay: immunoSEQ multiplex PCR; the TCRdb copy retains only in-frame clones and omits some. The sample yields 45,000 to 60,000 clones, around 92% seen once. The sequences come from peripheral blood, collected after pregnancy. This chain uses TRBV18 with TRBJ1-1; D is ambiguous. This sequence was found in a female donor in good health, enrolled as a control in a pregnancy study. CDR3 loop: CASSPETSGTEAFF. DNA for the CDR3: TGTGCCAGCTCACCCGAGACAAGTGGCACTGAAGCTTTCTTT.